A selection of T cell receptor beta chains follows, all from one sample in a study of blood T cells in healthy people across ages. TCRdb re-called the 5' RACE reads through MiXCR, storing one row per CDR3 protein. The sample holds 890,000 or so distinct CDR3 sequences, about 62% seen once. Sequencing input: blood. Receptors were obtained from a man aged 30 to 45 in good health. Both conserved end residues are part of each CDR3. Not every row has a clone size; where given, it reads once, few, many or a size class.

CDR3: CASRPIANTGELFF; size: few; V: TRBV2; length: 14; J: TRBJ2-2
CDR3: CASSYGSGVMNTEAFF; size: once; V: TRBV6-5; length: 16; J: TRBJ1-1
CDR3: CASSLKQGVFQETQYF; size: NA; V: TRBV7-9; length: 16; J: TRBJ2-5
CDR3: CASSPQTGSRYGYTF; size: few; V: TRBV7-3; length: 15; J: TRBJ1-2
CDR3: CASSVEGRVRSGANVLTF; size: few; V: TRBV9; length: 18; J: TRBJ2-6
CDR3: CASSPNNHGGETQYF; size: NA; V: TRBV3-1; length: 15; J: NA
CDR3: CASSSGTAKNEKLFF; size: NA; V: TRBV28; length: 15; J: TRBJ1-4
CDR3: CASSLWGGGRYEQYF; size: NA; V: TRBV27; length: 15; J: TRBJ2-7
CDR3: CASFPGTNSYEQYF; size: NA; V: TRBV5-1; length: 14; J: TRBJ2-7
CDR3: CSAYATGGVGDTQYF; size: NA; V: TRBV20-1; length: 15; J: TRBJ2-3
CDR3: CASSFSSFPGQFF; size: NA; V: TRBV11-2; length: 13; J: TRBJ2-1
CDR3: CASSLNGGAPYEQYF; size: NA; V: TRBV7-2; length: 15; J: TRBJ2-7
CDR3: CASSFEGPQGDQYF; size: once; V: TRBV28; length: 14; J: TRBJ2-5
CDR3: CASEDRVIDEQYF; size: NA; V: TRBV6-2/TRBV6-3; length: 13; J: NA
CDR3: CASSYSQVGGGNYGYTF; size: NA; V: TRBV6-5; length: 17; J: TRBJ1-2
CDR3: CAISGGSGSSYNEQFF; size: NA; V: TRBV10-3; length: 16; J: TRBJ2-1
CDR3: CSAFGQGRDGDTQYF; size: few; V: TRBV20-1; length: 15; J: TRBJ2-3
CDR3: CSAGAQRSSYEQYF; size: NA; V: TRBV29-1; length: 14; J: TRBJ2-7
CDR3: CSAQIHNEQFF; size: NA; V: TRBV20-1; length: 11; J: TRBJ2-1
CDR3: CASNLGRGYEQYF; size: NA; V: TRBV7-2; length: 13; J: NA
CDR3: CASSQGIVSYEQYF; size: NA; V: TRBV4-2; length: 14; J: TRBJ2-7
CDR3: CASSVEGRDGYTF; size: NA; V: TRBV9; length: 13; J: TRBJ1-2
CDR3: CSARDTGPNTGELFF; size: NA; V: TRBV20-1; length: 15; J: TRBJ2-2
CDR3: CASSQETGLETQYF; size: few; V: TRBV4-3; length: 14; J: TRBJ2-5
CDR3: CASGQGTANTEAFF; size: NA; V: TRBV6-2/TRBV6-3; length: 14; J: TRBJ1-1
CDR3: CASSLEIQPGDTQYF; size: NA; V: TRBV5-1; length: 15; J: TRBJ2-3
CDR3: CATSRRLALRVGYNEQFF; size: NA; V: TRBV15; length: 18; J: TRBJ2-1
CDR3: CSAMTGAVEQYF; size: few; V: TRBV20-1; length: 12; J: NA
CDR3: CATSRARPLERDEQFF; size: NA; V: TRBV15; length: 16; J: TRBJ2-1
CDR3: CASSSNRETFF; size: NA; V: TRBV28; length: 11; J: TRBJ1-1
CDR3: CASSLLRGDHEQYF; size: NA; V: TRBV27; length: 14; J: TRBJ2-7
CDR3: CASSQRARDQETQYF; size: NA; V: TRBV4-2; length: 15; J: TRBJ2-5
CDR3: CATSDSNLSGANVLTF; size: few; V: TRBV24-1; length: 16; J: TRBJ2-6
CDR3: CSVEGTGGRYEQYF; size: few; V: TRBV29-1; length: 14; J: TRBJ2-7
CDR3: CASSYSGYTDTQYF; size: NA; V: TRBV5-1; length: 14; J: TRBJ2-3
CDR3: CASSYEVGQPQHF; size: few; V: TRBV6-2/TRBV6-3; length: 13; J: TRBJ1-5
CDR3: CASSTANSPLHF; size: NA; V: TRBV7-9; length: 12; J: TRBJ1-6
CDR3: CASSPVAGGNNEQFF; size: few; V: TRBV25-1; length: 15; J: TRBJ2-1
CDR3: CASSPVGARETQYF; size: once; V: TRBV6-2/TRBV6-3; length: 14; J: TRBJ2-5
CDR3: CASSLNGFTDTQYF; size: NA; V: TRBV7-8; length: 14; J: TRBJ2-3
CDR3: CASIPRERGAYNEQFF; size: NA; V: TRBV6-1; length: 16; J: TRBJ2-1
CDR3: CASSYQAGTLYNEQFF; size: NA; V: TRBV6-2/TRBV6-3; length: 16; J: TRBJ2-1
CDR3: CASSEQGTSYEQYF; size: NA; V: TRBV6-1; length: 14; J: TRBJ2-7
CDR3: CSARRVAGSTYNEQFF; size: many; V: TRBV20-1; length: 16; J: TRBJ2-1
CDR3: CASSRQGGGTTDTQYF; size: NA; V: TRBV6-5; length: 16; J: TRBJ2-3
CDR3: CASMGRVYEQYF; size: NA; V: TRBV6-6; length: 12; J: TRBJ2-7
CDR3: CASSLLTRMETQYF; size: NA; V: TRBV27; length: 14; J: NA
CDR3: CASSLRPGLSSFNEQFF; size: NA; V: TRBV27; length: 17; J: TRBJ2-1
CDR3: CASSLGTTYTDTQYF; size: NA; V: TRBV12-3/TRBV12-4; length: 15; J: TRBJ2-3
CDR3: CASSVAGVAKNIQYF; size: NA; V: TRBV9; length: 15; J: TRBJ2-4
CDR3: CASSYTGLEADTQYF; size: NA; V: TRBV6-5; length: 15; J: TRBJ2-3
CDR3: CASSEWGVTQPQHF; size: NA; V: TRBV2; length: 14; J: TRBJ1-5
CDR3: CSAHDRGGNQPQHF; size: NA; V: TRBV20-1; length: 14; J: TRBJ1-5
CDR3: CASSKLPLIHLAGGNNEQFF; size: NA; V: TRBV6-2/TRBV6-3; length: 20; J: TRBJ2-1